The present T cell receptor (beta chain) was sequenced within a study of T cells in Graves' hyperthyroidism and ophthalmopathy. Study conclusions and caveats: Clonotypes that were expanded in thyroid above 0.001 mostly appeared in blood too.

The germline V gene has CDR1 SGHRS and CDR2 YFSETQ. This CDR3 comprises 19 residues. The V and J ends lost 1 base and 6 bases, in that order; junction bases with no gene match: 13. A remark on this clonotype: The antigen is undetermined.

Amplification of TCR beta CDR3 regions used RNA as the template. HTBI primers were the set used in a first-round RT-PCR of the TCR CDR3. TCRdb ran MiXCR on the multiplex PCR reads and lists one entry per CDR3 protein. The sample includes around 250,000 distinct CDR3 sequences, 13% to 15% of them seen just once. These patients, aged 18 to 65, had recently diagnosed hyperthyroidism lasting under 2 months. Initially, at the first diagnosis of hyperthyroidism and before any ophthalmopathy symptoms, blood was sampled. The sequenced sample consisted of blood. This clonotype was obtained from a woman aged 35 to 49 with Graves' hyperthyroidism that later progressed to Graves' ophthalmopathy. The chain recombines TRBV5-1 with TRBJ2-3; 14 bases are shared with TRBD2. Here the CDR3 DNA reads TGCGCCAGCAGCTTGTTGGGACTAGCGGGAGTCGGTCTTAGGGATACGCAGTATTTT. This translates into CASSLLGLAGVGLRDTQYF.